This T cell receptor beta chain derives from a study of tumor-infiltrating lymphocytes in localized non-small cell lung cancer. As for the study in general: Tumor tissue and non-adjacent uninvolved lung came from each patient. Findings and caveats of the study: Tumors had more T cell infiltration than uninvolved lung, per TCRbeta sequencing and CD3 counts. Each assay used a separate piece of the same tissue. T-cell fraction did not differ between immunotypes IM1 and IM2.

As regards this clone: As yet, its antigen is unknown.

Data came from immunoSEQ multiplex PCR; TCRdb stores just in-frame clones and leaves some out. The sample lists about 12,000 clones, approximately 84% occurring once. The source material was lung tumor tissue. The receptor was derived from a human donor with non-small cell lung cancer.

The CDR3 here is CASSTLGGGASRFF. In DNA form, the CDR3 reads TGTGCCAGTAGTACCCTGGGCGGGGGAGCGTCGCGGTTCTTC. J is TRBJ2-1 and V is TRBV19; 7 positions agree with TRBD2. The CDR3 loop spans 14 amino acids. V gave up 4 bases and J gave up 15 bases; unmatched junction bases: 15. Germline-derived CDR1 and CDR2 are LNHDA and SQIVND (reference sequence).